This TCR beta chain is drawn from a study of tumor-infiltrating lymphocytes in localized non-small cell lung cancer (dated by TCRdb to about 2021). Notes on the research overall: The cohort covered several histologies, both smokers and never-smokers, and patients whose samples were collected after neoadjuvant chemotherapy. A total of under 65 patients were part of the paired comparison of immunoSEQ T-cell fraction between tumor and uninvolved lung. Each patient contributed resected tumor tissue and uninvolved lung tissue from the same patient, described as non-adjacent to the tumor. Alongside flow cytometry, multiplex immunofluorescence, RNA-seq, exome sequencing and proteomics, TCR sequencing was applied to the same patients as one of several integrated assays. In total, the ICON cohort was made up of some 160 surgical patients who had localized non-small cell lung cancer and whose tumors were resected. Overall study results and their limits: Consistent with immunofluorescence CD3 counts, TCRbeta sequencing supported greater T cell infiltration in tumors than in uninvolved lung tissue. Because different assays used different pieces of the same tissue, intratumor heterogeneity could not be separated from technical variation. The TCR-derived T-cell fraction showed no difference between the flow cytometry-defined immunotypes IM1 (good prognosis) and IM2 (poor prognosis). Recurrence-free survival showed no association with tumor T-cell fraction from TCR sequencing (p = 0.61). Since assay coverage differed from patient to patient depending on how much tissue was available, TCR sequencing was done for only a subset of the cohort.

A note on this clone: Its antigen is unknown. Nothing much larger sits one base from this clone, and base qualities are not available.

The T-cell fraction in tumor and uninvolved lung tissue was provided by TCR sequencing with the immunoSEQ assay. In the original analysis: In the survival analysis, patients were divided into a high T-cell fraction group (upper tertile) and a low T-cell fraction group (lower two tertiles), and the two groups were compared using a log-rank test. Paired tumor versus uninvolved lung differences in T-cell fraction were tested with a signed-rank test. What TCRdb holds here is the immuneACCESS table cut down to in-frame rearrangements. Part of the clones is not present; checked against another copy, under half of the missing clones reflect an unresolved V gene, and the others are unexplained. V and J calls and clone size are those listed in that table; D and trimming were worked out from the DNA. Across this sample there are some 9,500 clones, with 60% to 80% seen only once. The top ten clones comprise around a tenth of the sample.

In the germline V gene (reference sequence), CDR1 corresponds to LNHDA and CDR2 to SQIVND. Trimming removed 9 bases from V and 3 bases from J; the gene matches leave 12 bases unexplained. The CDR3 holds 15 amino acids from the cysteine to the phenylalanine. Only the CDR3 region is kept as DNA, spanning 45 bases read in frame from base 1. The first patient joined ICON in 2016, and enrollment wrapped up when the last patient was enrolled in late 2018. In a subcohort of approximately 78 patients, fresh tumor and matched uninvolved tissue were collected for in-depth immune analyses, with TCR sequencing among those analyses. No cell sorting was done, and TCR sequencing was instead run on DNA isolated from bulk tissue.

This receptor was identified in a human donor with non-small cell lung cancer. The sample was lung tumor tissue. The rearrangement joined TRBV19 to TRBJ2-7; TRBD1 aligns with 9 central bases. The DNA sequence is given as TGTGCCAGCAGTTTCAACCGGGACAGGGTCTACGAGCAGTACTTC. Translated, this is CASSFNRDRVYEQYF.